Following are 5 T cell receptor beta chains from one sample sequenced in a study of T cell changes during pregnancy in multiple sclerosis. Measured with immunoSEQ multiplex PCR; TCRdb has only the in-frame clones, and not every one. Found here are roughly 80,000 clones, around 92% of them singletons; the top ten hold over 1.1%. Specimen: peripheral blood, collected before pregnancy. The receptor source for this set is a female donor with multiple sclerosis, enrolled in a pregnancy study.

The chain carries TRBV5-4 and TRBJ1-2, with D perhaps TRBD1 (5 bases). The germline V and J ends were trimmed by 5 bases and 7 bases, with 15 bases remaining between them. Looked up from germline, CDR1 is SGHNT and CDR2 is YYREEE (reference sequence). CDR3 length: 13 amino acids. In nucleotides, the CDR3 is TGTGCCAGCAGTGTCTCACAGACAGTTGGCTACACCTTC. It yields the protein CASSVSQTVGYTF.

The genes are TRBV5-6 and TRBJ1-2; 11 nucleotides align to TRBD1. The CDR3 length is 15 residues. V trimming: 3 bases; J trimming: 8 bases; junction bases outside the gene matches: 9. The germline V gene encodes CDR1 SGHDT and CDR2 YYEEEE. CDR3 sequence: CASSYGPGQGGGYTF. The CDR3 bases are TGTGCCAGCAGCTACGGTCCGGGACAGGGGGGGGGCTACACCTTC.

The rearrangement uses TRBV7-9 and TRBJ2-3; TRBD1 matches at 8 bases. The CDR3 contains 14 residues. The ends lost 3 bases at V and 4 bases at J; junction bases unmatched: 3. CDR1 is SEHNR, CDR2 FQNEAQ, per germline (reference sequence). CDR3 loop: CASSLTGEADTQYF. The DNA of the CDR3 is TGTGCCAGCAGCTTGACAGGGGAAGCAGATACGCAGTATTTT.

This chain joins TRBV19 and TRBJ1-2; D remains unclear. Germline CDR1 LNHDA, CDR2 SQIVND (reference sequence). Trimming took off 4 bases at V and 0 bases at J, with 9 bases between the two ends. This CDR3 is 14 amino acids long. CDR3 amino acids: CASSTLGANYGYTF. DNA of the CDR3: TGTGCCAGTAGTACCCTTGGAGCTAACTATGGCTACACCTTC.

The chain carries TRBV27 and TRBJ2-2, with TRBD1 identical over 8 bases. Germline V gene sequence: CDR1 MNHEY, CDR2 SMNVEV (reference sequence). This CDR3 region has 18 residues. V was clipped by 4 bases and J by 0 bases; unmatched bases: 10. The CDR3 bases are TGTGCCAGCAGTTCACCGGGACAGGCGTTCGCGAACACCGGGGAGCTGTTTTTT. Protein product: CASSSPGQAFANTGELFF.